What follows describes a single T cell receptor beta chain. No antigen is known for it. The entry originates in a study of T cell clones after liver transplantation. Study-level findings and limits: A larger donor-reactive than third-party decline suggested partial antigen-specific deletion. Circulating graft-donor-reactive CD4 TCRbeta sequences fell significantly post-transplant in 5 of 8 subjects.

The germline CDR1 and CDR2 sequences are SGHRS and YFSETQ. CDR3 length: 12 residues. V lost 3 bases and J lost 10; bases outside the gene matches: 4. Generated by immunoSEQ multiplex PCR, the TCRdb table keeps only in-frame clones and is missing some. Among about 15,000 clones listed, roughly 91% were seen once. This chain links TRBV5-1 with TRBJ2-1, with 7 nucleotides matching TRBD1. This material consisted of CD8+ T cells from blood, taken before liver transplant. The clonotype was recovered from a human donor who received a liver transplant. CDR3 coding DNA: TGCGCCAGCAGCTGGGACAGAATAGAGCAGTTCTTC. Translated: CASSWDRIEQFF.